Below are 15 T cell receptor beta chains sequenced from a single sample in a study of patients and donors after allogeneic stem cell transplantation. TCRdb itself ran the RT-PCR reads through MiXCR, one entry per CDR3 protein. This sample has fewer than 250,000 distinct CDR3 sequences, with over 12% found just once. Sequenced: blood, either unsorted or a sorted T cell fraction (not recorded which). The receptors here all came from a human donor who was either an allogeneic HSCT recipient or a stem cell or donor lymphocyte infusion donor (not recorded which). It is not recorded whose cells these are; they may come from a transplant donor.

This chain links TRBV7-9 with TRBJ2-7; possible D gene TRBD2, 6 bases. The length of the CDR3 is 14 residues. The V gene's germline CDR1 is SEHNR and CDR2 FQNEAQ (reference sequence). Trimming cost V 5 bases and J 5 bases, with 16 bases left between them. The CDR3 here is CASSPLSGFDEQYF. CDR3 DNA: TGTGCCAGCAGCCCCCTAAGCGGGTTCGACGAGCAGTACTTC.

This clonotype was detected a few times. The chain combines TRBV4-2 with TRBJ2-2; 7 bases map to TRBD2. After removal of 1 base from V and 0 bases from J, the junction contained 8 bases not matched to a gene. CDR1 is LGHNA and CDR2 is YNFKEQ in the germline V gene. This CDR3 has 18 residues. The CDR3 here is CASSQGALAASNTGELFF. CDR3 nucleotide sequence: TGTGCCAGCAGCCAAGGGGCCCTAGCGGCATCGAACACCGGGGAGCTGTTTTTT.

This chain joins TRBV3-1 and TRBJ1-1, with D uncertain. CDR3 length equals 13 residues. CDR1 and CDR2 (germline): LGHDT, YNNKEL (reference sequence). V dropped 2 bases and J dropped 4 bases, with 8 bases sitting between them. CDR3 residues: CASSQRDRTEAFF. CDR3 bases: TGTGCCAGCAGCCAAAGGGATCGCACTGAAGCTTTCTTT.

V and J are TRBV29-1 and TRBJ1-2; a weak D match, TRBD1 (6 bases). Trimming cost V 6 bases and J 7 bases, with 12 bases left between them. Germline CDR1 and CDR2: SQVTM and ANQGSEA. The length of the CDR3 is 11 residues. This CDR3 reads CSVTNRAGYTF. The CDR3 DNA follows: TGCAGCGTCACTAACAGGGCTGGCTACACCTTC.

V is TRBV10-3 and J is TRBJ2-2; TRBD2 might be the D (6 bases). The CDR3 length is 16 residues. Germline V gene sequence: CDR1 ENHRY, CDR2 SYGVKD. The V end was cut by 7 bases, the J end by 4 bases, with 19 bases between. Here the CDR3 reads CAITSVAPWRTGELFF. The CDR3 DNA reads TGTGCCATCACTAGCGTCGCCCCTTGGCGCACCGGGGAGCTGTTTTTT.

A few counts support this clonotype. This chain connects TRBV5-6 to TRBJ1-2; TRBD1 is a possible D gene (6 bases). The CDR3 is 15 amino acids. Germline CDR1 reads SGHDT; CDR2 reads YYEEEE. V dropped 4 bases and J dropped 7 bases, with 20 bases sitting between them. Here the CDR3 reads CASSPTPGQRGGYTF. CDR3 in DNA: TGTGCCAGCAGCCCAACACCGGGACAAAGAGGTGGCTACACCTTC.

This clonotype was seen ten or more times. The chain links TRBV2 to TRBJ2-3, with 8 bases that match TRBD1. The CDR3 totals 13 residues. Per germline, CDR1 SNHLY and CDR2 FYNNEI. The ends lost 6 bases at V and 4 bases at J; junction bases unmatched: 3. CDR3 in DNA: TGTGCCAGCAGAGGACAGGGCTCAGATACGCAGTATTTT. Amino acids: CASRGQGSDTQYF.

As concerns this clonotype: This sequence may be a read error, since a much larger clone differs from it by one base. This rearrangement joins TRBV13 to TRBJ1-1; D call uncertain. CDR1 is PRHDT, CDR2 FYEKMQ, per germline (reference sequence). The CDR3 consists of 11 residues. The CDR3 DNA reads as TGTGCCAGCAGCCGACTGGTGGAAGTTTTCTTT. It yields the protein CASSRLVEVFF.

J is TRBJ1-1 and V is TRBV5-1; no clear D gene. The CDR3 is 15 amino acids. V lost 0 bases, J lost 5 bases, and 14 bases lay in between. CDR1 SGHRS and CDR2 YFSETQ come from the germline V gene. The CDR3 spells CASSLATSRSTEAFF. CDR3 in DNA: TGCGCCAGCAGCTTGGCTACCAGCAGATCGACTGAAGCTTTCTTT.

The chain employs TRBV5-6 and TRBJ2-7; D not certain. CDR1 SGHDT and CDR2 YYEEEE come from the germline V gene. CDR3 size: 16 residues. The V end lost 0 bases, the J end lost 3 bases, and 16 bases lay between the germline ends. CDR3 sequence: CASSLGPRLNLYEQYF. Here the CDR3 DNA reads TGTGCCAGCAGCTTGGGGCCCCGGTTGAACCTCTACGAGCAGTACTTC.

This clonotype was counted many times. The gene calls are TRBV20-1 and TRBJ2-3; D possibly corresponds to TRBD2 (7 bases). CDR3 length: 14 amino acids. Germline V gene lookup returns CDR1 DFQATT and CDR2 SNEGSKA (reference sequence). Deletions cut 6 bases from V and 4 bases from J, with 17 bases between. The CDR3 DNA is TGCAGTGCCAAGGGGGGGTCCCCCTCAGATACGCAGTATTTT. It codes for CSAKGGSPSDTQYF.

This clonotype was found a few times. V gene TRBV4-3 combines with J gene TRBJ2-7, with D uncertain. Per the germline V gene, CDR1 is LGHNA and CDR2 is YSLEER. This CDR3 has 14 amino acids. V was pared by 3 bases and J by 4 bases, with 13 bases between. The DNA for the CDR3 is TGCGCCAGCAGCCAGTCTCTAGAGGTATACGAGCAGTACTTC. Amino acids: CASSQSLEVYEQYF.

This clonotype was detected only a few times. This rearrangement joins TRBV5-1 to TRBJ2-1; D is uncertain. Trimming removed 0 bases at V and 2 bases at J, with 6 bases between. Germline CDR1 is SGHRS and CDR2 is YFSETQ. The CDR3 has 14 amino acids. Here the CDR3 DNA reads TGCGCCAGCAGCTTGGGGCGGACCTACAATGAGCAGTTCTTC. Its protein product is CASSLGRTYNEQFF.

Ten or more counts support this clonotype. The chain employs TRBV18 and TRBJ1-1, with D tentatively TRBD1 (6 bases). The germline V and J ends were trimmed by 0 bases and 1 base, with 9 bases remaining between them. This CDR3 contains 15 residues. Germline V gene sequence: CDR1 KGHSH, CDR2 LQKENI. For the CDR3, the DNA is TGTGCCAGCTCACCACCGAAGGGACAGAACACTGAAGCTTTCTTT. The encoded protein is CASSPPKGQNTEAFF.

This clonotype was seen a single time. The chain joins TRBV5-1 to TRBJ2-1; 7 nucleotides match TRBD2. Trimming cost V 0 bases and J 9 bases; bases outside gene matches: 6. The CDR3 has 14 residues. The germline CDR1 and CDR2 sequences are SGHRS and YFSETQ. The CDR3 here is CASSLVQGGGEQFF. The CDR3 DNA is TGCGCCAGCAGCTTGGTTCAGGGCGGGGGTGAGCAGTTCTTC. The variable domain in full, completed from reference TRBV5-1 and TRBJ2-1, reads KAGVTQTPRYLIKTRGQQVTLSCSPISGHRSVSWYQQTPGQGLQFLFEYFSETQRNKGNFPGRFSGRQFSNSRSEMNVSTLELGDSALYLCASSLVQGGGEQFFGPGTRLTVL.